This TCR beta chain was documented in a study of identical twins. The study, taken as a whole, reports: There were fewer insertions in abundant cord blood beta clonotypes, but memory repertoires showed no such pattern.

This clonotype was picked up a small number of times. Its matching antigen is unknown. The length of the CDR3 is 12 residues. Germline-derived CDR1 and CDR2 are WSHSY and SAAADI. The V end was cut by 8 bases, the J end by 4 bases, with 12 bases between. The authors used template switching to add a universal primer site and gave cDNA unique molecular identifiers. MiXCR was run by TCRdb on the 5' RACE reads, yielding one entry per CDR3 protein. Of about 240,000 distinct CDR3 sequences detected, roughly a tenth appear once; the ten largest clones hold about a tenth. This TCR came from a man over 45 in good health. Sample: memory T cells sorted from blood. The gene calls are TRBV10-2 and TRBJ2-7; D perhaps matches TRBD2 (5 bases). This CDR3 is CASAGPKYEQYF. CDR3 nucleotide sequence: TGCGCCAGCGCGGGTCCAAAGTACGAGCAGTACTTC.